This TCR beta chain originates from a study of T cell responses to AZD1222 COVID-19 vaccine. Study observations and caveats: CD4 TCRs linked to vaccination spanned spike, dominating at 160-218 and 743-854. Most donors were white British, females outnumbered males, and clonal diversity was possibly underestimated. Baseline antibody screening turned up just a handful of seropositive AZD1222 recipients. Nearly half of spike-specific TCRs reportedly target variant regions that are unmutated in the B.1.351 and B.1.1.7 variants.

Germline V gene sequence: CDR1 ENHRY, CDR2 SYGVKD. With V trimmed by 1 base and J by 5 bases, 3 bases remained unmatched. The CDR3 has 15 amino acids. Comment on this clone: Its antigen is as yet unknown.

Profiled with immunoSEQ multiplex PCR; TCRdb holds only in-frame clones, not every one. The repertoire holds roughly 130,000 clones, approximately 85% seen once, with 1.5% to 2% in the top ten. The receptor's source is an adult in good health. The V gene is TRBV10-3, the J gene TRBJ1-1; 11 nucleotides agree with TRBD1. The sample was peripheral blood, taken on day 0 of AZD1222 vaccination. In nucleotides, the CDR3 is TGTGCCATCAGTGAGTTGGGACAGGGGGGGACTGAAGCTTTCTTT. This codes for CAISELGQGGTEAFF.